A selection of T cell receptor beta chains follows, all from one sample in a study of blood T cell repertoires in COVID-19. Profiling relied on immunoSEQ multiplex PCR, and the TCRdb table lists in-frame clones only, not all of them. The table includes about 36,000 clones, around 80% detected once. The sample was peripheral blood. The receptors stem from a man in his 60s with active COVID-19. Both conserved end residues are part of each CDR3. The order of the fields is V gene, clone size, D gene, J gene, CDR3 protein, CDR3 DNA. D genes are given only for firm matches. The size field is filled for only some rows; it gives once, few, many or a size class.

TRBV19,.,.,TRBJ1-6,CASSIREANSPLHF,TGTGCCAGTAGTATCAGGGAGGCGAATTCACCCCTCCACTTT
TRBV27,.,TRBD1,TRBJ1-6,CASRAGTGSSPLHF,TGTGCCAGCAGGGCGGGGACAGGTAGTTCACCCCTCCACTTT
TRBV5-1,.,TRBD2,TRBJ2-3,CASSLGLAGPSGTQYF,TGCGCCAGCAGCCTCGGACTAGCGGGGCCTTCAGGTACGCAGTATTTT
TRBV19,few,TRBD1,TRBJ1-5,CASRPGQTSAQPQHF,TGTGCCAGTAGGCCGGGACAGACTAGCGCTCAGCCCCAGCATTTT
TRBV5-6,.,TRBD2,TRBJ2-5,CASSGGTKEIQYF,TGTGCCAGCAGCGGCGGGACTAAAGAGATCCAGTACTTC
TRBV5-4,few,.,TRBJ1-4,CASSLKGNEKLFF,TGTGCCAGCAGCTTGAAGGGGAATGAAAAACTGTTTTTT
TRBV5-8,.,TRBD2,TRBJ2-4,CASSLGLAGKNIQYF,TGTGCCAGCAGCCTGGGACTAGCGGGGAAAAACATTCAGTACTTC
TRBV4-3,.,.,TRBJ1-2,CASSQGGGSYGYTF,TGCGCCAGCAGCCAAGGAGGAGGAAGCTATGGCTACACCTTC
TRBV19,few,TRBD2,TRBJ2-7,CASSYRPGTSASLGGEQYF,TGTGCCAGTAGTTACCGACCCGGGACTAGCGCATCCCTCGGGGGCGAGCAGTACTTC
TRBV11-3,.,.,TRBJ2-3,CASSSGADTQYF,TGTGCCAGCAGCTCGGGAGCAGATACGCAGTATTTT
TRBV18,.,.,TRBJ1-6,CASSPGRPSSPLHF,TGTGCCAGCTCACCGGGGCGGCCCAGTTCACCCCTCCACTTT
TRBV28,.,.,TRBJ2-1,CASSSPPGGSDEQFF,TGTGCCAGCAGTTCCCCCCCTGGAGGATCCGATGAGCAGTTCTTC
TRBV28,.,TRBD1,TRBJ1-2,CASSSGTGTWGYTF,TGTGCCAGCAGTTCCGGGACAGGGACGTGGGGCTACACCTTC
TRBV27,.,.,TRBJ2-2,CASSYSMNTGELFF,TGTGCCAGCAGTTACTCGATGAACACCGGGGAGCTGTTTTTT
TRBV5-4,.,TRBD1,TRBJ2-7,CASSLGGTVDYEQYF,TGTGCCAGCAGCTTGGGGGGGACAGTAGATTACGAGCAGTACTTC